These T cell receptor beta chains were read from a single sample in a study of shared clonotypes between healthy human individuals. Generated by immunoSEQ multiplex PCR, the TCRdb table keeps only in-frame clones and is missing some. The profile covers 2 million to 2.5 million clones, with 90% to 97% appearing a single time and roughly 0.13% taken by the ten largest. The sample consisted of naive CD4+ T cells sorted from blood. Receptors originate from a man aged 18 to 29 in good health. Each CDR3 is given with its conserved first and last residue. Clone sizes are given selectively: once, few, many, or a class where the clone is expanded.

clone_size j_call v_call cdr3_aa
. TRBJ1-2 TRBV5-1 CASSLRTGRGSNYGYTF
. TRBJ2-1 TRBV6-1 CASSDLAGVTSYNEQFF
. TRBJ1-1 TRBV10-3 CAISESPNTEAFF
. TRBJ2-7 TRBV20-1 CSASGGSEQYF
. TRBJ2-5 TRBV6-5 CASSYRAGSTETQYF
. TRBJ2-3 TRBV7-2 CASSLGGTTDTQYF
once TRBJ1-1 TRBV18 CASSPLAKNTEAFF
. TRBJ1-4 TRBV5-6 CASSPGQVPNEKLFF
. TRBJ2-3 TRBV7-3 CASSLKPSGESADTQYF
. TRBJ1-6 TRBV6-5 CASSYSSRFSSPLHF
. TRBJ1-1 TRBV2 CASSGHGTEAFF
. TRBJ1-6 TRBV6-5 CASSAGGVGSPLHF
. TRBJ2-5 TRBV6-1 CASGRGRTLQETQYF
. TRBJ2-1 TRBV7-9 CASSLGQGIPSYNEQFF
once TRBJ1-5 TRBV30 CAWSLQGNQPQHF
. TRBJ2-7 TRBV25-1 CASCPVNSYEQYF
. TRBJ2-5 TRBV27 CASSNTGDWETQYF
. TRBJ2-7 TRBV5-6 CASRGTGGQYEQYF
few TRBJ1-6 TRBV11-2 CASSLLQSSYNSPLHF
. TRBJ2-5 TRBV15 CATRRGEETQYF
. TRBJ2-7 TRBV30 CALDSGSYEQYF
. TRBJ2-3 TRBV5-1 CASTRVAGTDTQYF
. TRBJ2-2 TRBV11-2 CASSLGTGVNTGELFF
. TRBJ2-2 TRBV6-6 CASTPTGQGSTGELFF
. TRBJ1-5 TRBV6-6 CASSFQGFNQPQHF
. TRBJ1-1 TRBV2 CASSDDRSTEAFF
. TRBJ2-3 TRBV29-1 CSVEDAGRRNTQYF
. TRBJ2-5 TRBV5-4 CASSSGRTQYF
. TRBJ1-2 TRBV28 CASISTPGAPGYTF
. TRBJ1-2 TRBV6-1 CASSERGVYGYTF
. TRBJ1-2 TRBV28 CASSFTGVRYGYTF
. TRBJ2-2 TRBV2 CASHLRQGTGELFF
. TRBJ1-2 TRBV19 CASLDRSDYGYTF
. TRBJ2-3 TRBV27 CASSSHKPDTQYF
. TRBJ2-7 TRBV6-5 CASSRDPIGEQYF
once TRBJ2-7 TRBV10-3 CAISESTGPCEQYF